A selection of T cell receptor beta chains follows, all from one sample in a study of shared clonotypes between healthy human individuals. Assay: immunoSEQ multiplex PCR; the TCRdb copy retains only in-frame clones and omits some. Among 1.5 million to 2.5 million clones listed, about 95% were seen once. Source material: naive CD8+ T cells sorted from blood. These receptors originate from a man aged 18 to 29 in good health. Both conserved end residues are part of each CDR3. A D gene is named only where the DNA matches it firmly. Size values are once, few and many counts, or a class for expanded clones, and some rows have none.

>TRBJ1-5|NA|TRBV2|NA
CASSDGQLPSNQPQHF
TGTGCCAGCAGTGACGGTCAACTACCTAGCAATCAGCCCCAGCATTTT
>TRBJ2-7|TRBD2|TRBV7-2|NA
CASSSTSATYEQYF
TGTGCCAGCAGCTCGACTAGCGCAACCTACGAGCAGTACTTC
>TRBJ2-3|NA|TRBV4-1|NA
CASSPPGIDTQYF
TGCGCCAGCAGCCCACCAGGGATAGATACGCAGTATTTT
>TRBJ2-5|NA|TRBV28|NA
CASVSHQETQYF
TGTGCCAGCGTGAGTCACCAAGAGACCCAGTACTTC
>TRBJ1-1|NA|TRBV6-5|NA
CASSYGGGDTEAFF
TGTGCCAGCAGTTACGGAGGCGGGGACACTGAAGCTTTCTTT
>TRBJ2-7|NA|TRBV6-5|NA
CASSYSRGSYEQYF
TGTGCCAGCAGTTACTCCCGAGGTTCCTACGAGCAGTACTTC
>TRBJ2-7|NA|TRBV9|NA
CASSVSGAHEQYF
TGTGCCAGCAGCGTATCGGGGGCCCACGAGCAGTACTTC
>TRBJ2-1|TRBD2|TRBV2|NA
CASSSIAGPNEQFF
TGTGCCAGCAGTTCCATAGCGGGGCCGAATGAGCAGTTCTTC
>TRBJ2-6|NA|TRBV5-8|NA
CAPGVGANVLTF
TGTGCCCCCGGCGTTGGGGCCAACGTCCTGACTTTC
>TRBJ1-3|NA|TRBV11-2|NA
CASSLDVGVSGNTIYF
TGTGCCAGCAGCTTAGACGTCGGAGTCTCTGGAAACACCATATATTTT
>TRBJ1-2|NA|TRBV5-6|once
CASSSGTDQGYTF
TGTGCCAGCAGCTCTGGGACGGACCAAGGCTACACCTTC
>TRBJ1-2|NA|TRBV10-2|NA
CASSESVGYGYTF
TGCGCCAGCAGTGAGTCGGTGGGCTATGGCTACACCTTC
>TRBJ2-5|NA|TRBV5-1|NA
CASSSFTGFQETQYF
TGCGCCAGCAGCTCCTTTACAGGGTTCCAAGAGACCCAGTACTTC
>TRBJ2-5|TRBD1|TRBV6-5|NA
CASTEDRGRETQYF
TGTGCCAGCACCGAGGACAGGGGGCGGGAGACCCAGTACTTC
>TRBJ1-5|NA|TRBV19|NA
CASSGSRVINQPQHF
TGTGCCAGTAGCGGGAGCCGAGTAATCAATCAGCCCCAGCATTTT
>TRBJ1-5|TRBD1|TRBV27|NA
CASSQTGVTSNQPQHF
TGTGCCAGCAGTCAGACAGGGGTAACGAGCAATCAGCCCCAGCATTTT
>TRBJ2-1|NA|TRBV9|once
CASNKQGGNYEQFF
TGTGCCAGCAATAAGCAGGGAGGTAACTATGAGCAGTTCTTC
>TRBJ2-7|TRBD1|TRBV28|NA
CASSSDRSYEQYF
TGTGCCAGCAGTTCGGACAGGAGTTACGAGCAGTACTTC
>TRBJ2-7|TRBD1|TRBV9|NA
CASGQGGYYEQYF
TGTGCCAGCGGACAGGGTGGCTACTACGAGCAGTACTTC
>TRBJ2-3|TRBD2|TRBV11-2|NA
CASSLVSGGRTDTQYF
TGTGCCAGCAGCTTAGTTTCCGGGGGGAGAACAGATACGCAGTATTTT
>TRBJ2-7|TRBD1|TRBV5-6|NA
CASSFGTGTYEQYF
TGTGCCAGCAGCTTCGGGACAGGGACTTACGAGCAGTACTTC
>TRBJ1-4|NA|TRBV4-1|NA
CASSQDPQGGLKLFF
TGCGCCAGCAGCCAAGATCCCCAGGGCGGTCTTAAACTGTTTTTT
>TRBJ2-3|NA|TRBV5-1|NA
CASSLPNTDTQYF
TGCGCCAGCAGCTTGCCAAACACAGATACGCAGTATTTT
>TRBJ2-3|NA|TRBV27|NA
CASSLGSVDTQYF
TGTGCCAGCAGTTTGGGTAGCGTAGATACGCAGTATTTT
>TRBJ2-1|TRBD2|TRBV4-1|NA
CASSQEPGRVDEQFF
TGCGCCAGCAGCCAAGAACCCGGGAGGGTCGATGAGCAGTTCTTC
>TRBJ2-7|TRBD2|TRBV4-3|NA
CASSLLLGGTEEQYF
TGCGCCAGCAGCCTTCTCCTGGGGGGGACTGAAGAGCAGTACTTC
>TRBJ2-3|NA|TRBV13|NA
CASSLGPRDTQYF
TGTGCCAGCAGCTTAGGCCCCCGGGATACGCAGTATTTT
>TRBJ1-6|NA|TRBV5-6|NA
CASSLDTGSPLHF
TGTGCCAGCAGCTTGGATACGGGTTCACCCCTCCACTTT
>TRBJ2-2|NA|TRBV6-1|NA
CASREASFNTGELFF
TGTGCCAGCAGGGAGGCTAGCTTCAACACCGGGGAGCTGTTTTTT
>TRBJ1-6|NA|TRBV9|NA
CASSKGGGDRGSPLHF
TGTGCCAGCAGCAAAGGTGGGGGGGATCGCGGTTCACCCCTCCACTTT
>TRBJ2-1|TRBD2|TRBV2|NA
CASMRGSENEQFF
TGTGCCAGCATGCGCGGGAGCGAAAATGAGCAGTTCTTC
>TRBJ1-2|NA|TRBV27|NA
CASSLAGNYGYTF
TGTGCCAGCAGTTTAGCAGGGAACTATGGCTACACCTTC
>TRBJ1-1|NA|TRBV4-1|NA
CASSHPGNTEAFF
TGCGCCAGCAGCCACCCGGGAAACACTGAAGCTTTCTTT
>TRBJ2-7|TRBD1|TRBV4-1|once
CASSQGGTGGYEQYF
TGCGCCAGCAGCCAAGGTGGGACAGGGGGCTACGAGCAGTACTTC
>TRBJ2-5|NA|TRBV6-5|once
CASSPFEEETQYF
TGTGCCAGCAGCCCCTTTGAGGAGGAGACCCAGTACTTC
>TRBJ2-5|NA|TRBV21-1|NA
CASMTGIGETQYF
TGTGCCAGCATGACAGGGATCGGGGAGACCCAGTACTTC
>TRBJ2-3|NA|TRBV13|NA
CASSTWGAETDTQYF
TGTGCCAGCAGCACCTGGGGGGCCGAGACAGATACGCAGTATTTT
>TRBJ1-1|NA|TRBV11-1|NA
CASSLSHRGTEAFF
TGTGCCAGCAGCCTATCTCATCGGGGGACTGAAGCTTTCTTT
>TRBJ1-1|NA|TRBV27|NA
CASSWSAGEMNTEAFF
TGTGCCAGCAGTTGGTCGGCAGGAGAGATGAACACTGAAGCTTTCTTT
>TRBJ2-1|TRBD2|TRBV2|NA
CASSEVVAGGTLSHNEQFF
TGTGCCAGCAGTGAAGTGGTAGCGGGGGGGACATTGTCCCACAATGAGCAGTTCTTC
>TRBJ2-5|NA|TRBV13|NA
CASSPHAAGQETQYF
TGTGCCAGCAGCCCGCATGCTGCAGGGCAAGAGACCCAGTACTTC
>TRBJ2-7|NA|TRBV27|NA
CASSLRTASYEQYF
TGTGCCAGCAGTTTAAGAACGGCCTCCTACGAGCAGTACTTC
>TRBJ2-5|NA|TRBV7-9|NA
CASRTGEETQYF
TGTGCCAGCAGGACAGGAGAAGAGACCCAGTACTTC
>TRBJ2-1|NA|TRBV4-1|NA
CASSQEKYNEQFF
TGCGCCAGCAGCCAGGAGAAATACAATGAGCAGTTCTTC
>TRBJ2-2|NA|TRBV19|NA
CASLRNTGELFF
TGTGCCAGTTTGAGGAACACCGGGGAGCTGTTTTTT
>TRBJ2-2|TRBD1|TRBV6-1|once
CASSEEVAGTANTGELFF
TGTGCCAGCAGTGAAGAAGTAGCCGGGACAGCGAACACCGGGGAGCTGTTTTTT
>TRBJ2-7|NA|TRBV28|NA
CASSFPLGGGTYEQYF
TGTGCCAGCAGTTTTCCCCTAGGGGGGGGGACCTACGAGCAGTACTTC
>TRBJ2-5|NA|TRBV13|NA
CASSLGAETQYF
TGTGCCAGCAGCTTAGGGGCGGAGACCCAGTACTTC
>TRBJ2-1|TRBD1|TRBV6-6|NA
CASSYSYRGNNEQFF
TGTGCCAGCAGTTACTCGTACAGGGGGAACAATGAGCAGTTCTTC
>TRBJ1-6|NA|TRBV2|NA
CASSEGQSSYNSPLHF
TGTGCCAGCAGTGAAGGGCAGAGCTCCTATAATTCACCCCTCCACTTT
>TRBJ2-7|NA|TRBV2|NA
CASEAVYSYEQYF
TGTGCCAGCGAGGCAGTATACTCCTACGAGCAGTACTTC
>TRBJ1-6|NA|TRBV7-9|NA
CASSLSVISYNSPLHF
TGTGCCAGCAGCTTATCGGTCATCTCCTATAATTCACCCCTCCACTTT
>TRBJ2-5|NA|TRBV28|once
CASSFGVGAEETQYF
TGTGCCAGCAGTTTCGGGGTCGGCGCGGAAGAGACCCAGTACTTC
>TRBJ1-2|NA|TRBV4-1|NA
CASSQGKGGFYGYTF
TGCGCCAGCAGCCAAGGAAAAGGGGGGTTCTATGGCTACACCTTC